This is a list of T cell receptor beta chains from one sample in a study of shared T cell receptors in the human thymus. The method was immunoSEQ multiplex PCR; TCRdb's version includes in-frame clones alone and lacks a portion of them. The repertoire has approximately 660,000 clones, around nine tenths of them found once; the top ten carry roughly 0.0097%. The sample also formed part of further work on human thymus T cells.

Input material: thymocytes. These receptors all stem from a boy younger than two with a congenital heart defect. CDR3s include the opening cysteine and the closing phenylalanine or tryptophan. A D gene is named only where the DNA matches it firmly. Size is omitted from some rows. Given values are once, few, many or a class for expanded clones.

J,length,D,V,size,CDR3,DNA
TRBJ2-3,19,TRBD2,TRBV28,.,CASSLGSEGLAGTSDTQYF,TGTGCCAGCAGTTTAGGCTCCGAGGGGCTAGCGGGAACATCAGATACGCAGTATTTT
TRBJ2-1,17,.,TRBV6-1,few,CASSEANRRRSYNEQFF,TGTGCCAGCAGTGAAGCGAACAGGAGACGGTCCTACAATGAGCAGTTCTTC
TRBJ2-5,16,TRBD2,TRBV9,.,CASSVGGLAGDETQYF,TGTGCCAGCAGCGTAGGAGGATTAGCGGGAGATGAGACCCAGTACTTC
TRBJ2-5,14,.,TRBV28,.,CASSLGGGQETQYF,TGTGCCAGCAGTTTGGGAGGGGGCCAAGAGACCCAGTACTTC
TRBJ2-7,13,.,TRBV18,few,CASSPHRTDEQYF,TGTGCCAGCTCACCCCACCGGACAGACGAGCAGTACTTC
TRBJ1-5,12,.,TRBV10-2,.,CASRTGSQPQHF,TGCGCCAGTCGAACAGGGAGTCAGCCCCAGCATTTT
TRBJ1-5,13,TRBD1,TRBV2,few,CASRKDRGQPQHF,TGTGCCAGCAGGAAGGACAGGGGACAGCCCCAGCATTTT
TRBJ2-7,12,.,TRBV5-1,.,CASKADAYEQYF,TGCGCCAGCAAAGCGGACGCCTACGAGCAGTACTTC
TRBJ1-2,20,TRBD1,TRBV11-3,.,CARGSRIRDPIGTANYGYTF,TGTGCCAGGGGTTCACGCATCCGGGACCCCATCGGGACAGCTAACTATGGCTACACCTTC
TRBJ2-4,19,TRBD2,TRBV14,.,CASSQDKAGGPGTKNIQYF,TGTGCCAGCAGCCAAGATAAGGCGGGAGGGCCGGGAACCAAAAACATTCAGTACTTC
TRBJ2-3,18,TRBD2,TRBV11-2,.,CASSLDVAERGSTDTQYF,TGTGCCAGCAGCTTAGATGTGGCCGAGCGGGGGAGCACAGATACGCAGTATTTT
TRBJ1-3,14,.,TRBV13,.,CASSDDRTGNTIYF,TGTGCCAGCAGCGACGACAGGACTGGAAACACCATATATTTT
TRBJ2-7,16,.,TRBV27,.,CASSLRPPTGLYEQYF,TGTGCCAGCAGTTTAAGACCTCCGACAGGTTTGTACGAGCAGTACTTC
TRBJ1-1,13,.,TRBV9,.,CASSADSFTEAFF,TGTGCCAGCAGCGCGGACAGCTTCACTGAAGCTTTCTTT
TRBJ2-7,15,.,TRBV28,.,CASAGANLPYYEQYF,TGTGCCAGCGCCGGAGCGAACCTTCCTTATTACGAGCAGTACTTC
TRBJ2-7,19,TRBD1,TRBV11-2,.,CASSLGAAGGTSAAYEQYF,TGTGCCAGCAGCTTAGGGGCCGCAGGGGGCACATCCGCGGCCTACGAGCAGTACTTC
TRBJ2-7,15,.,TRBV5-4,.,CASSLDRGGSYEQYF,TGTGCCAGCAGCTTGGACAGGGGGGGGTCCTACGAGCAGTACTTC
TRBJ2-7,17,.,TRBV5-1,.,CASSLGPSNPYNYEQYF,TGCGCCAGCAGCTTGGGCCCATCAAACCCCTATAACTACGAGCAGTACTTC
TRBJ1-1,20,.,TRBV4-1,once,CASSQDAPRGRVEGNTEAFF,TGCGCCAGCAGCCAAGATGCCCCGAGAGGGAGGGTGGAGGGGAACACTGAAGCTTTCTTT
TRBJ2-1,17,TRBD2,TRBV6-1,.,CASSARPLAGGPDEQFF,TGTGCCAGCAGTGCCCGCCCACTAGCGGGAGGGCCAGATGAGCAGTTCTTC